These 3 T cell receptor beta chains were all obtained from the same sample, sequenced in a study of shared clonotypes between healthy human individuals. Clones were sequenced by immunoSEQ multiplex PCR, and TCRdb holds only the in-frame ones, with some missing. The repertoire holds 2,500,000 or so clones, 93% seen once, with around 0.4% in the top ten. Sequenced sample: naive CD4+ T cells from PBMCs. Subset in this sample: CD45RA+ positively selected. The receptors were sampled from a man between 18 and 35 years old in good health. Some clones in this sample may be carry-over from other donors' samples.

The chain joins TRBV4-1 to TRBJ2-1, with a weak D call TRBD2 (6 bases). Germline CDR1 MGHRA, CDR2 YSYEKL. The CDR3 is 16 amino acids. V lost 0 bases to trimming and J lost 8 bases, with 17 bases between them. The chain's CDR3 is CASSQDGTWGGDEQFF. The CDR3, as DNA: TGCGCCAGCAGCCAAGATGGTACCTGGGGAGGCGATGAGCAGTTCTTC.

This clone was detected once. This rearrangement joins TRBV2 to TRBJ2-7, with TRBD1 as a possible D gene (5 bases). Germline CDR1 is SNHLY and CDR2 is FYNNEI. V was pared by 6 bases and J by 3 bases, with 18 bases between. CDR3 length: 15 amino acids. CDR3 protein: CASSPRVSNLYEQYF. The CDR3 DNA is TGTGCCAGCAGCCCCAGGGTCTCCAACCTCTACGAGCAGTACTTC.

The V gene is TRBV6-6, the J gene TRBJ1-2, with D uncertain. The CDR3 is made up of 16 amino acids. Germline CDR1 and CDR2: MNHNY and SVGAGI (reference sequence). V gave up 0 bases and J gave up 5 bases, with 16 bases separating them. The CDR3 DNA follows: TGTGCCAGCAGTTACTCCCGGCAGGCCACCCTATATGGCTACACCTTC. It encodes CASSYSRQATLYGYTF.